One sample yielded the 15 T cell receptor beta chains listed below, sequenced in a study of T cell responses to AZD1222 COVID-19 vaccine. TCRdb's table, derived via immunoSEQ multiplex PCR, lists solely in-frame clones and lacks some. The repertoire has 150,000 or so clones, 91% of them found once; the top ten carry 4% to 6%. The starting material was peripheral blood, obtained on day 0 of AZD1222 vaccination. The receptors shown here come from an adult in good health.

The genes are TRBV29-1 and TRBJ2-5; 8 nucleotides line up with TRBD1. The V and J ends lost 4 bases and 3 bases, in that order; junction bases with no gene match: 1. This CDR3 comprises 12 residues. Germline loops: CDR1 SQVTM, CDR2 ANQGSEA. In nucleotides, the CDR3 is TGCAGCGTTGGACAGGGGAAAGAGACCCAGTACTTC. Translation: CSVGQGKETQYF.

The rearrangement uses TRBV4-2 and TRBJ1-1; D perhaps matches TRBD1 (6 bases). This CDR3 is 15 amino acids long. Germline V gives CDR1 LGHNA, CDR2 YNFKEQ. The V gene lost 2 bases and the J gene lost 3 bases, with 13 bases spanning the gap. In nucleotides, the CDR3 is TGTGCCAGCAGCCAACCCGAACAGGGCCACACTGAAGCTTTCTTT. Protein product: CASSQPEQGHTEAFF.

V and J are TRBV28 and TRBJ2-5; perhaps TRBD2 as D (5 bases). Germline CDR1 MDHEN, CDR2 SYDVKM. The CDR3 totals 11 residues. Between the trimmed V and J ends, which lost 5 bases and 5 bases, there was a span of 6 bases. The CDR3 nucleotides read TGTGCCAGCAGTGAGCGGGAGACCCAGTACTTC. Protein: CASSERETQYF.

V usage is TRBV15 and J usage is TRBJ2-7, with 12 bases lining up with TRBD2. Germline V gives CDR1 LNHNV, CDR2 YYDKDF (reference sequence). V trimming: 6 bases; J trimming: 4 bases; junction bases outside the gene matches: 1. This CDR3 comprises 13 residues. The CDR3: CATRTSGSYEQYF. For the CDR3, the DNA is TGTGCCACCAGGACTAGCGGGAGTTACGAGCAGTACTTC.

The genes are TRBV27 and TRBJ2-7; no clear D. The CDR3 covers 13 residues. Deletions cut 4 bases from V and 0 bases from J, with 7 bases between. CDR1 is MNHEY, CDR2 SMNVEV, per germline (reference sequence). For the CDR3, the DNA is TGTGCCAGCAGTTACGGCCCCTCCTACGAGCAGTACTTC. Protein product: CASSYGPSYEQYF.

The chain links TRBV9 to TRBJ2-2, with 8 positions matching TRBD1. Germline CDR1 SGDLS, CDR2 YYNGEE. V lost 4 bases, J lost 3 bases, and 11 bases stayed unmatched. The CDR3 consists of 17 residues. In DNA, the CDR3 is TGTGCCAGCAGCACCCACCAGGGGGCCGGTTACACCGGGGAGCTGTTTTTT. Translated: CASSTHQGAGYTGELFF.

The gene calls are TRBV4-2 and TRBJ2-3; 7 bases align to TRBD2. V was clipped by 5 bases and J by 6 bases; unmatched bases: 11. The CDR3 spans 15 residues. The V gene's germline CDR1 is LGHNA and CDR2 YNFKEQ. The CDR3 DNA sequence: TGTGCCAGCAGCGGAGAGAAGGGGAGGGTGGATACGCAGTATTTT. Translation gives CASSGEKGRVDTQYF.

The J gene is TRBJ2-5, the V gene TRBV7-8; 10 bases agree with TRBD1. CDR3 size: 16 residues. J gave up 0 bases and V 5 bases, and 6 bases lay outside the gene matches. CDR1 is SGHVS, CDR2 FQNEAQ, per germline. The DNA for the CDR3 is TGTGCCAGCAGCCGTCAGGGACAGGGGTACCAAGAGACCCAGTACTTC. Protein: CASSRQGQGYQETQYF.

The rearrangement joins TRBV5-6 to TRBJ2-5, with TRBD1 matching 11 bases. Per germline, CDR1 SGHDT and CDR2 YYEEEE. The CDR3 runs 14 residues. V lost 4 bases to trimming and J lost 4 bases; unmatched junction nucleotides: 3. The CDR3 bases are TGTGCCAGCAGCACGGGACAGGGGGGAGAGACCCAGTACTTC. The encoded protein is CASSTGQGGETQYF.

The chain has TRBV7-2 and TRBJ1-5; D is undetermined. Trimming took 2 bases from V and 5 from J, leaving 13 bases between them. Germline V gene lookup returns CDR1 SGHTA and CDR2 FQGNSA. The CDR3 loop spans 15 amino acids. DNA for the CDR3: TGTGCCAGCAGCTTATCGGTTGGCGGGTATCAGCCCCAGCATTTT. Translation: CASSLSVGGYQPQHF. The complete variable domain, with remaining parts taken from reference TRBV7-2 and TRBJ1-5, reads GAGVSQSPSNKVTEKGKDVELRCDPISGHTALYWYRQSLGQGLEFLIYFQGNSAPDKSGLPSDRFSAERTGGSVSTLTIQRTQQEDSAVYLCASSLSVGGYQPQHFGDGTRLSIL.

This clone has just one count. The genes are TRBV13 and TRBJ1-1; a weak D match, TRBD1 (5 bases). Germline V gene lookup returns CDR1 PRHDT and CDR2 FYEKMQ (reference sequence). V lost 3 bases, J lost 1 base, and 9 bases lay in between. The CDR3 covers 14 residues. For the CDR3, the DNA is TGTGCCAGCAGCTTCCCGACAGAGAACACTGAAGCTTTCTTT. It translates to CASSFPTENTEAFF.

This chain joins TRBV6-5 and TRBJ1-4; D perhaps matches TRBD1 (5 bases). Trimming shortened V by 9 bases and J by 3 bases, and 14 bases separated the two germline ends. Germline V lookup: CDR1 MNHEY, CDR2 SVGAGI. The CDR3 length is 14 residues. As DNA, the CDR3 is TGTGCCAGTTTGGTCACGGGGGCTAATGAAAAACTGTTTTTT. This sequence encodes CASLVTGANEKLFF.

The chain combines TRBV11-2 with TRBJ1-1; a weak D match, TRBD1 (5 bases). Trimming cost V 3 bases and J 4 bases, with 9 bases left between them. Germline loops: CDR1 SGHAT, CDR2 FQNNGV. The CDR3 sequence is 13 residues long. CDR3 sequence: CASSFRQFTEAFF. The CDR3 nucleotides read TGTGCCAGCAGCTTCAGACAGTTCACTGAAGCTTTCTTT.

This chain joins TRBV28 and TRBJ1-5; D unclear. From germline, CDR1 is MDHEN and CDR2 SYDVKM. The length of the CDR3 is 14 residues. Trimming stripped 1 base from V and 5 bases from J, with 9 bases between. CDR3 sequence: CASSLSARDQPQHF. Written as DNA, the CDR3 is TGTGCCAGCAGTTTATCGGCACGTGATCAGCCCCAGCATTTT.

The CDR3 DNA sequence: TGTGCCAGCAGCTCAGGATCTGGAAACACCATATATTTT. This codes for CASSSGSGNTIYF. The gene calls are TRBV11-3 and TRBJ1-3; D gene ambiguous. Looked up from germline, CDR1 is SGHNT and CDR2 is YENEEA. The CDR3 covers 13 residues. V lost 4 bases, J lost 1 base, and 5 bases lay in between.